This T cell receptor beta chain was sequenced in a study of post-analysis software for immune sequencing data (dated by TCRdb to between 2014 and 2016). Study-wide context: Recorded disease courses included relapsing-remitting, secondary progressive and progressive-relapsing multiple sclerosis, with some patients lacking subtype annotation. A subset of samples was prepared in parallel using single-end sample barcoding, then pooled and co-amplified after Illumina adapter ligation. The patient repertoires were set against about 10 previously published healthy control repertoires from donors whose ages ranged from roughly 6 to 27 years. Broader findings and caveats from the paper: Patients showed significantly higher frequencies than controls for roughly five TRBV segments, among them TRBV5-6, TRBV5-1 and TRBV20-1. Multiple sclerosis patients had significantly lower normalized Chao1 diversity than controls, a result that suggests substantial peripheral T-cell clonal expansion. The control group was slightly older than the multiple sclerosis patient group. When samples were clustered directly using the F measure, samples prepared in the same batch co-clustered strongly, which prompted a batch-effect correction.

To demonstrate the VDJtools post-analysis software, the study profiled TCR beta repertoires from the peripheral blood of about 13 young patients with multiple sclerosis. The patients with multiple sclerosis were children and adolescents between roughly 6 and 15 years of age. Libraries were constructed by PCR. Data came from an Illumina HiSeq 2500. Unique molecular identifiers were incorporated into TCR beta cDNA libraries to reduce PCR and sequencing biases. Every 1 to 10 million input T cells yielded around 500,000 cDNA molecules, meaning each molecule approximated one T cell. Patient libraries were prepared and sequenced with the same protocol used for the earlier healthy control dataset. Within a given batch, samples were prepared together, multiplexed and sequenced on the same HiSeq lane. Regarding the original processing steps: Raw barcoded reads were processed with MIGEC, and single-read molecular identifier groups were discarded before consensus assembly and CDR3 extraction. VDJtools was used for post-analysis of the clonotype tables, with diversity normalized by down-sampling every dataset to the smallest sample size. In repertoire overlap clustering, CDR3 amino acid sequences, but not nucleotide sequences, were matched to correct batch-related cross-sample contamination. TCRdb's own reprocessing of the public reads used fastp at Q25 and MiXCR and kept productive beta chains. Rows are combined by CDR3 protein, so each entry shows the most common genes and DNA. The V and J calls shown here were made by TCRdb, not taken from the authors' results. The sample has hundreds of thousands of distinct CDR3 sequences on record, roughly 45% of them singletons. Of the sample, 9.5% to 13% is held by the ten largest clones.

This clonotype was seen ten or more times. What this receptor recognizes is not known. Per-nucleotide qualities are absent, and no much larger clonotype sits a single base away. The CDR1 and CDR2 encoded by the germline V gene are SQVTM and ANQGSEA. The CDR3 measures 14 amino acids from cysteine to phenylalanine. Only CDR3 DNA remains: 42 bases, in frame from the first base. The V end loses 0 bases and the J end loses 0 bases, and a stretch of 9 bases separates them. The receptor was derived from a girl between 10 and 17 years old with multiple sclerosis. In this chain, TRBV29-1 is recombined with TRBJ2-7, and perhaps TRBD1 as D gene, on 5 matching bases. Sequenced input: blood. The CDR3 corresponds to CSVEDRTSSYEQYF. The nucleotide sequence is TGCAGCGTTGAAGATCGGACAAGCTCCTACGAGCAGTACTTC.